These 5 T cell receptor beta chains were sequenced from one sample in a study of blood T cell repertoires in COVID-19. Using immunoSEQ multiplex PCR, the repertoire was profiled, and TCRdb retains in-frame clones only, with some absent. The data show a few hundred thousand clones, roughly 85% seen once. The specimen was peripheral blood. The origin of the receptors is a woman under 30 with acute or convalescent COVID-19.

The gene calls are TRBV5-5 and TRBJ2-7; no clear D gene. Germline lookup yields CDR1 SGHKS and CDR2 YYEKEE (reference sequence). CDR3 length equals 14 residues. V was clipped by 0 bases and J by 2 bases, with 9 bases between them. CDR3 sequence: CASSLAQAAYEQYF. The CDR3 DNA reads as TGTGCCAGCAGCTTGGCTCAGGCCGCCTACGAGCAGTACTTC. Supplemented by reference TRBV5-5 and TRBJ2-7, the full variable domain reads DAGVTQSPTHLIKTRGQQVTLRCSPISGHKSVSWYQQVLGQGPQFIFQYYEKEERGRGNFPDRFSARQFPNYSSELNVNALLLGDSALYLCASSLAQAAYEQYFGPGTRLTVT.

The chain is built from TRBV2 and TRBJ1-1; the D is unclear. Germline V gene sequence: CDR1 SNHLY, CDR2 FYNNEI. The CDR3 consists of 16 residues. The V and J ends lost 5 bases and 0 bases respectively, with 16 bases between them. The CDR3 loop reads CASSPTGLGMNTEAFF. CDR3 DNA sequence: TGTGCCAGCAGTCCCACGGGGTTGGGAATGAACACTGAAGCTTTCTTT.

The V gene is TRBV5-1, the J gene TRBJ2-7; D perhaps matches TRBD2 (5 bases). Germline V gene data show CDR1 as SGHRS and CDR2 as YFSETQ. V lost 3 bases to trimming and J lost 4 bases, with 17 bases between them. This CDR3 spans 15 amino acids. The CDR3 DNA reads TGCGCCAGCAGCTCAGACCCGGGGTCTTGGTACGAGCAGTACTTC. Translating gives CASSSDPGSWYEQYF.

This rearrangement joins TRBV6-5 to TRBJ1-1, with D possibly being TRBD1 (6 bases). V lost 7 bases and J lost 3, with 15 bases in between. The CDR3 covers 14 residues. Germline assignment: CDR1 MNHEY and CDR2 SVGAGI. The CDR3 sequence is CASNPGTRYTEAFF. The CDR3 DNA follows: TGTGCCAGCAACCCCGGGACACGCTACACTGAAGCTTTCTTT.

The J gene is TRBJ1-6, the V gene TRBV5-1, with 10 bases lining up with TRBD1. This CDR3 contains 16 residues. Trimming took 0 bases from V and 9 from J; bases not matched to a gene: 6. The V gene's germline CDR1 is SGHRS and CDR2 YFSETQ. The CDR3 nucleotides read TGCGCCAGCAGCTTGGCCGGCGGGGACAGGGGTTCACCCCTCCACTTT. Protein sequence: CASSLAGGDRGSPLHF. The whole variable domain, remainder taken from reference TRBV5-1 and TRBJ1-6, is KAGVTQTPRYLIKTRGQQVTLSCSPISGHRSVSWYQQTPGQGLQFLFEYFSETQRNKGNFPGRFSGRQFSNSRSEMNVSTLELGDSALYLCASSLAGGDRGSPLHFGNGTRLTVT.